This T cell receptor beta chain was recorded in a study of long-term antiretroviral therapy in people with HIV. The wider study: Collection dates of the earliest samples fall about a decade before the 2015 immediate-ART recommendation.

Without exception, participants with HIV were treated in the United States. Note on this clone: Its antigen is undetermined.

Trimming at V came to 7 bases and at J to 5 bases, leaving 15 bases not matched to a gene. The germline V gene has CDR1 LNHDA and CDR2 SQIVND (reference sequence). The CDR3 spans 17 residues. Study-level results: The repertoire was dominated at all time points by clones expanded before ART.

It was version v3.0 of the immunoSEQ assay that was run at survey level. Each sample had sequencing targeting about 40,000-55,000 T-cell genomes. The table came from immunoSEQ multiplex PCR; TCRdb's copy has only in-frame clones and leaves some out. The table has about 25,000 clones, around four fifths seen once. This clonotype was sampled from a man in his fifties or sixties with HIV. This material consisted of unsorted PBMCs, taken 2.9 years after starting antiretroviral therapy. This chain joins TRBV19 and TRBJ2-4, with TRBD1 identical over 9 bases. The CDR3 nucleotides read TGTGCCAGTACCCCAGACAGGGGGGGTTTTAGGGAAAACATTCAGTACTTC. It yields the protein CASTPDRGGFRENIQYF.